The rows below give T cell receptor beta chains drawn from one sample of a study of T-cell memory formation after mild COVID-19. TCRdb called the 5' RACE reads again in MiXCR, with one record for every CDR3 protein. This repertoire shows around 130,000 distinct CDR3 sequences, more than 15% found once; its top ten account for over 4%. Sequenced sample: PBMCs or a T cell subset sorted from them (not recorded which). The receptors stem from a young man who had mild COVID-19 (a few samples of this study predate the infection). Cell type and time point are not known. CDR3s include the opening cysteine and the closing phenylalanine or tryptophan. Fields, in order: J gene, D gene, clone size, V gene, CDR3 DNA, CDR3 protein. A D gene is named only where the DNA matches it firmly. Clone sizes are given selectively: once, few, many, or a class where the clone is expanded.

J: TRBJ2-7; D: -; size: -; V: TRBV4-3; DNA: TGCGCCAGCAGCAGGGAAGTTTCCTACGAGCAGTACTTC; CDR3: CASSREVSYEQYF
J: TRBJ2-3; D: -; size: -; V: TRBV4-3; DNA: TGCGCCAGCAGCCAAGCCCAGGAATCAGATACGCAGTATTTT; CDR3: CASSQAQESDTQYF
J: TRBJ1-6; D: -; size: -; V: TRBV12-3/TRBV12-4; DNA: TGTGCCAGCAGTCCCCGCGGCGAGGGGTCACCCCTCCACTTT; CDR3: CASSPRGEGSPLHF
J: TRBJ2-3; D: TRBD2; size: few; V: TRBV7-2; DNA: TGTGCCAGCAGAAGCGGGGGGGCGGTTGATACGCAGTATTTT; CDR3: CASRSGGAVDTQYF
J: TRBJ1-2; D: -; size: -; V: TRBV20-1; DNA: TGCAGTGCTTTCGACGGCAACTATGGCTACACCTTC; CDR3: CSAFDGNYGYTF
J: TRBJ2-2; D: -; size: -; V: TRBV2; DNA: TGTGCCAGCAGAGTATCACCGAACACCGGGGAGCTGTTTTTT; CDR3: CASRVSPNTGELFF
J: TRBJ2-1; D: TRBD1; size: -; V: TRBV4-1; DNA: TGCGCCAGCAGCCCAGACAGGGCGTCCTACAATGAGCAGTTCTTC; CDR3: CASSPDRASYNEQFF
J: TRBJ2-7; D: -; size: -; V: TRBV19; DNA: TGTGCCAGTATGGACAGCTCCTACGAGCAGTACTTC; CDR3: CASMDSSYEQYF
J: TRBJ2-2; D: -; size: few; V: TRBV3-1; DNA: TGTGCCAGCAGCCAAGATCGGGGGCCACCGAAAGGGGAGCTGTTTTTT; CDR3: CASSQDRGPPKGELFF
J: TRBJ1-3; D: -; size: -; V: TRBV6-5; DNA: TGTGCCAGCAGTTACTTTTCCCCCGCTGGAAACACCATATATTTT; CDR3: CASSYFSPAGNTIYF
J: TRBJ1-4; D: -; size: -; V: TRBV7-9; DNA: TGTGCCAGCAGCTTAGCGCCGATAGATTATAGCGAAAAACTGTTTTTT; CDR3: CASSLAPIDYSEKLFF
J: TRBJ2-7; D: -; size: -; V: TRBV5-1; DNA: TGCGCCAGCAGCTTGGGGGGCCCTACGTACGAGCAGTACTTC; CDR3: CASSLGGPTYEQYF
J: TRBJ1-4; D: -; size: few; V: TRBV20-1; DNA: TGCAGTGCTCTCTGGGACCGTAATGAAAAACTGTTTTTT; CDR3: CSALWDRNEKLFF
J: TRBJ2-6; D: -; size: -; V: TRBV12-3/TRBV12-4; DNA: TGTGCCAGCAGAGACAGGATAGGGGCCAACGTCCTGACTTTC; CDR3: CASRDRIGANVLTF
J: TRBJ2-1; D: -; size: few; V: TRBV7-2; DNA: TGTGCCAGCAGCTTAGGACTCAGGGTCGGGAAGTCCTACAATGAGCAGTTCTTC; CDR3: CASSLGLRVGKSYNEQFF
J: TRBJ2-7; D: -; size: few; V: TRBV7-8; DNA: TGTGCCAGCAGCTTAGGCCTGGACCGGTACGAGCAGTACTTC; CDR3: CASSLGLDRYEQYF
J: TRBJ1-5; D: -; size: few; V: TRBV20-1; DNA: TGCAGTGCTAGAGGTCCCAGGGTAAATCAGCCCCAGCATTTT; CDR3: CSARGPRVNQPQHF
J: TRBJ2-5; D: TRBD1; size: many; V: TRBV19; DNA: TGTGCCAGTAGTATAGGCGCAGGGGGTCATATAGAGACCCAGTACTTC; CDR3: CASSIGAGGHIETQYF
J: TRBJ2-1; D: -; size: -; V: TRBV6-1; DNA: TGTGCCAGCAGCAACAGGGGGGGCAATGAGCAGTTCTTC; CDR3: CASSNRGGNEQFF
J: TRBJ1-4; D: -; size: -; V: TRBV29-1; DNA: TGCAGCGTTGAATTCGGGGAAAAACTGTTTTTT; CDR3: CSVEFGEKLFF
J: TRBJ2-2; D: TRBD1; size: few; V: TRBV6-2/TRBV6-3; DNA: TGTGCCAGCAATGAACCCTCAGGGGGCAGTGGCGGGGAGCTGTTTTTT; CDR3: CASNEPSGGSGGELFF
J: TRBJ2-5; D: TRBD2; size: few; V: TRBV7-7; DNA: TGTGCCAGCAGCCCCCGGGGGGACCAAGAGACCCAGTACTTC; CDR3: CASSPRGDQETQYF
J: TRBJ1-5; D: -; size: few; V: TRBV6-5; DNA: TGTGCCAGCACCTTCAAGGGCCGCCAGAGGGGTTGGCCCCAGCATTTT; CDR3: CASTFKGRQRGWPQHF
J: TRBJ2-5; D: TRBD2; size: -; V: TRBV6-6; DNA: TGTGCCAGCATCCAGAGAGCGGGGGGCCAGGAGACCCAGTACTTC; CDR3: CASIQRAGGQETQYF
J: TRBJ2-4; D: -; size: few; V: TRBV3-1; DNA: TGTGCCAGCAGCCAAGGACCCGGACGTCCCCGGGGAAACATTCAGTACTTC; CDR3: CASSQGPGRPRGNIQYF
J: TRBJ1-1; D: TRBD1; size: few; V: TRBV6-5; DNA: TGTGCCAGCAGTTACTCGACAGGGACGGGCACTGAAGCTTTCTTT; CDR3: CASSYSTGTGTEAFF
J: TRBJ2-5; D: -; size: -; V: TRBV7-9; DNA: TGTGCCAGCAGCTTAGAGCTGGGGGAAGTTCAGTACTTC; CDR3: CASSLELGEVQYF
J: TRBJ2-1; D: TRBD2; size: -; V: TRBV5-1; DNA: TGCGCCAGCAGCCCCCGGGTAGCGGGTTCCTCCTACAATGAGCAGTTCTTC; CDR3: CASSPRVAGSSYNEQFF
J: TRBJ2-5; D: -; size: -; V: TRBV5-4; DNA: TGTGCCAGCAGGACTAGCCCTCAGGGGGGCGTGGAGACCCAGTACTTC; CDR3: CASRTSPQGGVETQYF
J: TRBJ2-1; D: -; size: -; V: TRBV9; DNA: TGTGCCAGCAGCTCCCGGGACCTGTACGATGAGCAGTTCTTC; CDR3: CASSSRDLYDEQFF
J: TRBJ2-7; D: -; size: few; V: TRBV5-1; DNA: TGCGCCAGCAGCTTGGCCGGGGGAGACTACGAGCAGTACTTC; CDR3: CASSLAGGDYEQYF
J: TRBJ1-2; D: -; size: few; V: TRBV5-1; DNA: TGCGCCAGCAGCTTGTTTTTCGGTGCGGGGTATGGCTACACCTTC; CDR3: CASSLFFGAGYGYTF
J: TRBJ2-3; D: TRBD2; size: many; V: TRBV6-5; DNA: TGTGCCAGCAGTCGGCTGACTAGCGGAGTCACAGATACGCAGTATTTT; CDR3: CASSRLTSGVTDTQYF
J: TRBJ2-5; D: -; size: few; V: TRBV24-1; DNA: TGTGCCACCAGTGAGGGGTGGCAAGAGACCCAGTACTTC; CDR3: CATSEGWQETQYF
J: TRBJ2-3; D: TRBD2; size: -; V: TRBV5-1; DNA: TGCGCCAGCAGCCTTGGAACTAGCGGGGGGGCAGATACGCAGTATTTT; CDR3: CASSLGTSGGADTQYF
J: TRBJ1-1; D: -; size: few; V: TRBV21-1; DNA: TGTGCCAGCAGCATAGGAGCGTCATCGTTTCCGGGCCTCCGGGGGAGGACTGAAGCTTTCTTT; CDR3: CASSIGASSFPGLRGRTEAFF
J: TRBJ2-1; D: -; size: few; V: TRBV3-1; DNA: TGTGCCAGCAGCCCCACCACGGGGGGCGGGGTATACAATGAGCAGTTCTTC; CDR3: CASSPTTGGGVYNEQFF
J: TRBJ2-1; D: -; size: few; V: TRBV5-6; DNA: TGTGCCAGCAGCTTGGGGACGGGAGTCCGGTTCTTC; CDR3: CASSLGTGVRFF
J: TRBJ1-5; D: TRBD1; size: few; V: TRBV20-1; DNA: TGCAGTGCTAGAGTTGGGACAGGGGGGGAGCCCCAGCATTTT; CDR3: CSARVGTGGEPQHF